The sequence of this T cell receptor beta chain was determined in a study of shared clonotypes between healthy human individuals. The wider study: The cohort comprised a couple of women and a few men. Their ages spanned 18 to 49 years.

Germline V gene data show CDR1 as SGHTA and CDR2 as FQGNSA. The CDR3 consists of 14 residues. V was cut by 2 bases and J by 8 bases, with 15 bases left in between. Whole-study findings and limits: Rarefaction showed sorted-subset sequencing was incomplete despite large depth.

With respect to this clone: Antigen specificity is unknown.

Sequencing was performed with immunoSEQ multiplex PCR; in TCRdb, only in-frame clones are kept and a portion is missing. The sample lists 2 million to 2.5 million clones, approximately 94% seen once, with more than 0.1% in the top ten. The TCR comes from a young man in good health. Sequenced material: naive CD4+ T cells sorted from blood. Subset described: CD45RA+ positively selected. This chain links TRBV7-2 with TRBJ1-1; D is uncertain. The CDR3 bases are TGTGCCAGCAGCTTACCGGCAGTCTCCTCCGAAGCTTTCTTT. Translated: CASSLPAVSSEAFF.